Presented here are 3 T cell receptor beta chains from one specimen sequenced in a study of blood T cell repertoires in COVID-19. Here immunoSEQ multiplex PCR was the method, and the copy in TCRdb shows in-frame clones only, minus some. Among about 350,000 clones listed, about nine tenths were seen once. The sequencing input was peripheral blood. These receptors all come from a woman aged 45-65 years with COVID-19, enrolled during active disease.

The chain employs TRBV7-6 and TRBJ2-6; TRBD1 might be the D (6 bases). Germline V lookup: CDR1 SGHVS, CDR2 FNYEAQ. The V end was cut by 5 bases, the J end by 4 bases, with 15 bases between. CDR3 length equals 16 residues. CDR3 in amino acids: CASSPTSGAGANVLTF. The CDR3 DNA follows: TGTGCCAGCAGCCCCACCTCAGGGGCCGGGGCCAACGTCCTGACTTTC. Full variable domain (outside the CDR3, taken from reference TRBV7-6 and TRBJ2-6): GAGVSQSPRYKVTKRGQDVALRCDPISGHVSLYWYRQALGQGPEFLTYFNYEAQQDKSGLPNDRFSAERPEGSISTLTIQRTEQRDSAMYRCASSPTSGAGANVLTFGAGSRLTVL.

V and J are TRBV30 and TRBJ1-2; D remains unclear. This CDR3 comprises 13 residues. Trimming cost V 4 bases and J 6 bases, with 15 bases left between them. The germline V gene encodes CDR1 GTSNPN and CDR2 SVGIG (reference sequence). The CDR3 region has the DNA TGTGCCTGGACCCCCCGGGTCCTCCATGGCTACACCTTC. Its protein product is CAWTPRVLHGYTF.

This chain joins TRBV2 and TRBJ2-1; 10 nucleotides match TRBD2. CDR3 length: 13 residues. Losses at the gene ends were 6 bases for V and 8 bases for J; bases not matched to a gene: 4. Germline assignment: CDR1 SNHLY and CDR2 FYNNEI. The CDR3 DNA follows: TGTGCCAGCAGCCCCGGGACTAGCGATGAGCAGTTCTTC. It is translated as CASSPGTSDEQFF.